This T cell receptor beta chain was retrieved from a study of OX40 agonist ivuxolimab in advanced cancers. Study background: Therapy given before enrollment (anti-PD-1, anti-PD-L1 or anti-CTLA-4) was allowed, and approximately 40% had some.

Germline V gene lookup returns CDR1 SEHNR and CDR2 FQNEAQ (reference sequence). The CDR3 is made up of 13 amino acids. The V gene lost 5 bases and the J gene lost 1 base, with 9 bases spanning the gap. This clone came up a few times. Here immunoSEQ multiplex PCR was the method, and the copy in TCRdb shows in-frame clones only, minus some. This sample carries under 50,000 clones, about 75% of them seen once, and the ten largest clones take 7.9%. Sequencing was performed on CD4+ or CD8+ T cells sorted from blood, taken in a trial of the OX40 agonist ivuxolimab. The V call is TRBV7-9, the J call TRBJ2-7; D ambiguous. The clonotype comes from an adult with an advanced solid tumor such as melanoma, head and neck, liver or kidney cancer. The CDR3 sequence is CASSPLGSYEQYF. Written as DNA, the CDR3 is TGTGCCAGCAGCCCCCTCGGGTCCTACGAGCAGTACTTC. Complete variable domain (other parts from reference TRBV7-9 and TRBJ2-7): DTGVSQNPRHKITKRGQNVTFRCDPISEHNRLYWYRQTLGQGPEFLTYFQNEAQLEKSRLLSDRFSAERPKGSFSTLEIQRTEQGDSAMYLCASSPLGSYEQYFGPGTRLTVT.